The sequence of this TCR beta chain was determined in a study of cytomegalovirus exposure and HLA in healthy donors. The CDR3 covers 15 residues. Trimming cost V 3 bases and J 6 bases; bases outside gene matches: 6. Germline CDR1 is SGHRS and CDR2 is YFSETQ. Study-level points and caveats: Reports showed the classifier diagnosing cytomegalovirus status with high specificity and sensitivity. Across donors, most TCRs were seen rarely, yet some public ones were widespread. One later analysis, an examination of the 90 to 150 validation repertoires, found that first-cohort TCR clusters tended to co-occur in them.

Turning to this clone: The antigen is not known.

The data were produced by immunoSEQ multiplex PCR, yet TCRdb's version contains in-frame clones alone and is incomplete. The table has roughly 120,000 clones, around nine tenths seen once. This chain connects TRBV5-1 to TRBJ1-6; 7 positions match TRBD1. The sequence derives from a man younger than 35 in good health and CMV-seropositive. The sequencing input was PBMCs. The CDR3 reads CASSSHRGANSPLHF. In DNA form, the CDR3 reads TGCGCCAGCAGCTCCCACAGGGGCGCTAATTCACCCCTCCACTTT.